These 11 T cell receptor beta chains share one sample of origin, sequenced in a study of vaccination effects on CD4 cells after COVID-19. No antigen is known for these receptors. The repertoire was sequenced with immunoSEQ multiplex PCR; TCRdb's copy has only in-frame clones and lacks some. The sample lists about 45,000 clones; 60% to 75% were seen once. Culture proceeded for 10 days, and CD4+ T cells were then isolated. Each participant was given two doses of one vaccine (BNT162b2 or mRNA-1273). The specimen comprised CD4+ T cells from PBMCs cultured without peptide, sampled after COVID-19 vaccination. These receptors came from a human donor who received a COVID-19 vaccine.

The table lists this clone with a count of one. This CDR3 is CASSTGSVRLSYEQYF. CDR3 nucleotide sequence: TGTGCCAGCAGCACCGGGTCGGTCAGGCTATCCTACGAGCAGTACTTC. The J gene is TRBJ2-7, the V gene TRBV21-1. TRBV21-1 is deemed a pseudogene. The CDR3 runs 16 residues.

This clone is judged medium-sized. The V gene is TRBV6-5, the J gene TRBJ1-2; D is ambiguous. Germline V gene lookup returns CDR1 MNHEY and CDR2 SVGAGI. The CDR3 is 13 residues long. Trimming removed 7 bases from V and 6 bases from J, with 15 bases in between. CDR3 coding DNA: TGTGCCAGCACTAAGGGAATTTTCGATGGCTACACCTTC. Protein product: CASTKGIFDGYTF.

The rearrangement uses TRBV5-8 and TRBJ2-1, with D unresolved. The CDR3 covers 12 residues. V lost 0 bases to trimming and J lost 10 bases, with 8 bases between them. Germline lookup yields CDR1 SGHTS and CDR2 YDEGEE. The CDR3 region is CASSLVGIEQFF. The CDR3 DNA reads TGTGCCAGCAGCTTGGTTGGAATAGAGCAGTTCTTC.

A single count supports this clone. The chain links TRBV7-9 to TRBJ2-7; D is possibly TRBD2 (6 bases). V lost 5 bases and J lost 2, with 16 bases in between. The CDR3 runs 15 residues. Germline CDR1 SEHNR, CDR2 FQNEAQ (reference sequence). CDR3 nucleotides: TGTGCCAGCAGCCCGGGATCGACTAGACCCTACGAGCAGTACTTC. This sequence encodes CASSPGSTRPYEQYF.

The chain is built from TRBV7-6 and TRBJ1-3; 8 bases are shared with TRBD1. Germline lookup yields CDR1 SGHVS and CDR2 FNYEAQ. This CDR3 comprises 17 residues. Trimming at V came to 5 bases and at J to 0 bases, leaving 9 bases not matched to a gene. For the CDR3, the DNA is TGTGCCAGCAGCCCGAGACAGGGGTTGAGCTCTGGAAACACCATATATTTT. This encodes CASSPRQGLSSGNTIYF.

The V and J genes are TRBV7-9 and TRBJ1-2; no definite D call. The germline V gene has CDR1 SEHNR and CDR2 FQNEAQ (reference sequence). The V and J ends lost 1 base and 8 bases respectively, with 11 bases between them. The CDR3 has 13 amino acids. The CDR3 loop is CASSLGLGYGYTF. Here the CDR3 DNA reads TGTGCCAGCAGCTTAGGCTTGGGGTACGGCTACACCTTC.

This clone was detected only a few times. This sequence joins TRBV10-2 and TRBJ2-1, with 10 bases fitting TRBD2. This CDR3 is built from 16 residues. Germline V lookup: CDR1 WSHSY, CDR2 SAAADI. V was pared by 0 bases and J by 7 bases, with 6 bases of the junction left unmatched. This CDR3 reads CASSESQGLAVNEQFF. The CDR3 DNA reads TGCGCCAGCAGTGAGTCTCAAGGACTAGCGGTTAATGAGCAGTTCTTC.

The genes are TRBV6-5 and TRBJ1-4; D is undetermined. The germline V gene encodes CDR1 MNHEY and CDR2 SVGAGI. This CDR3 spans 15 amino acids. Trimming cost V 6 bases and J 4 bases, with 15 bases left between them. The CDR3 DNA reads TGTGCCAGCAGGCAACTCGACGGATTTAATGAAAAACTGTTTTTT. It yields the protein CASRQLDGFNEKLFF.

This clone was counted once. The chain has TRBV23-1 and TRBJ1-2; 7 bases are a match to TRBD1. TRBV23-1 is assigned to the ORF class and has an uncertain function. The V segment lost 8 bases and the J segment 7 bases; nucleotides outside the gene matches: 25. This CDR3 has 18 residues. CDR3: CASGGEDKIGGCLFGYTF. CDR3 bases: TGCGCCAGCGGCGGAGAAGATAAAATAGGGGGCTGTCTCTTTGGCTACACCTTC.

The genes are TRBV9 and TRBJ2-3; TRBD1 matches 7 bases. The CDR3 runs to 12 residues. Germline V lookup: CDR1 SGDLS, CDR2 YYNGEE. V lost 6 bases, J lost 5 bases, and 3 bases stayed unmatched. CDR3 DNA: TGTGCCAGCAAGTCAGGGGGAGATACGCAGTATTTT. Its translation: CASKSGGDTQYF.

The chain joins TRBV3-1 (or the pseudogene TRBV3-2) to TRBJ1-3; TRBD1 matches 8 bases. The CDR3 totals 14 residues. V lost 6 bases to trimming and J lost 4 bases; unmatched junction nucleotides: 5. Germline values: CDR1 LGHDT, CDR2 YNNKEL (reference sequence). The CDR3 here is CASSLGQGGNTIYF. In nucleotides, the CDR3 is TGTGCCAGCAGTCTTGGACAGGGCGGAAACACCATATATTTT.